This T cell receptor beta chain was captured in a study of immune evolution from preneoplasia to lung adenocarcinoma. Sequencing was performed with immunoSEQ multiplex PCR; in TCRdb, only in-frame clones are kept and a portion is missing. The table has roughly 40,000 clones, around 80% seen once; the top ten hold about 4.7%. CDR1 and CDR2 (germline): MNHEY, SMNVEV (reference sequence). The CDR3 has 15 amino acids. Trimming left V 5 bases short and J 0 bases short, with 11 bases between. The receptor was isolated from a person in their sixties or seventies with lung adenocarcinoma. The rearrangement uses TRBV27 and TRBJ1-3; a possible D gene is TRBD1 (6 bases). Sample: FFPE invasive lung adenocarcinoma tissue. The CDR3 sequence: CASSPRGHSGNTIYF. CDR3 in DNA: TGTGCCAGCAGTCCTAGGGGACACTCTGGAAACACCATATATTTT.